A selection of T cell receptor beta chains follows, all from one sample in a study of blood T cell repertoires in COVID-19. Clones were sequenced by immunoSEQ multiplex PCR, and TCRdb holds only the in-frame ones, with some missing. This sample carries tens of thousands of clones, less than 95% of them seen once, and the ten largest clones take less than 0.55%. Material for sequencing was peripheral blood. The receptors originated from a middle-aged man with COVID-19, enrolled during active disease. Each CDR3 is given with its conserved first and last residue. D genes are given only for firm matches. A clone size is listed for some rows: how often the clone was seen (once, few, many), or a class if it is expanded.

j_call v_call d_call clone_size cdr3_length cdr3_nt cdr3_aa
TRBJ1-6 TRBV27 - - 12 TGTGCCAGCAGTTTATCGAGGGGGCCCCTCCACTTT CASSLSRGPLHF
TRBJ2-1 TRBV19 TRBD1 - 15 TGTGCCAGTAGTCTTCAAGGACAGGGCTACAATGAGCAGTTCTTC CASSLQGQGYNEQFF
TRBJ1-1 TRBV19 - - 15 TGTGCCAGTAGTATGAAACAGGGCATCGCGAGTGAAGCTTTCTTT CASSMKQGIASEAFF
TRBJ1-4 TRBV5-1 - - 14 TGCGCCAGCAGCTTAGGACAGCTTAATGAAAAACTGTTTTTT CASSLGQLNEKLFF
TRBJ2-5 TRBV5-1 TRBD2 - 16 TGCGCCAGCAGCTTGTTAGGACTAGTTTACCAAGAGACCCAGTACTTC CASSLLGLVYQETQYF
TRBJ2-2 TRBV7-2 - - 15 TGTGCCAGCAGCTTAGTCGGCGGGAACACCGGGGAGCTGTTTTTT CASSLVGGNTGELFF
TRBJ2-7 TRBV3-1/TRBV3-2 - once 18 TGTGCCAGCAGCCAAGATCGGCGCGCCGGGACTTCAGACTACGAGCAGTACTTC CASSQDRRAGTSDYEQYF
TRBJ1-2 TRBV7-2 - - 14 TGTGCCAGCAGCTACATTACAATTAACTATGGCTACACCTTC CASSYITINYGYTF
TRBJ2-5 TRBV6-2/TRBV6-3 TRBD2 - 16 TGTGCCAGCAGCCACCGGACTAGCGGGAGTTTAGGGACCCAGTACTTC CASSHRTSGSLGTQYF
TRBJ2-1 TRBV5-1 - few 14 TGCGCCAGCAGCTTGGCCCCAAACTACAATGAGCAGTTCTTC CASSLAPNYNEQFF
TRBJ2-5 TRBV2 - once 14 TGTGCCAGCAGTGTTCAGTCACCTCAAGAGACCCAGTACTTC CASSVQSPQETQYF
TRBJ1-2 TRBV5-4 - - 14 TGTGCCAGCAGTATAGATCGGGGTAACTATGGCTACACCTTC CASSIDRGNYGYTF
TRBJ1-2 TRBV5-1 TRBD1 - 13 TGCGCCAGCAGCTTCAGGCAGGGGGATGGCTACACCTTC CASSFRQGDGYTF
TRBJ2-6 TRBV6-6 - - 16 TGTGCCAGCAGCCAGGTTTGGAACTCTGGGGCCAACGTCCTGACTTTC CASSQVWNSGANVLTF
TRBJ2-3 TRBV7-2 TRBD2 - 15 TGTGCCAGCAGCTTAGTGGGACTAGCAGGGGATACGCAGTATTTT CASSLVGLAGDTQYF
TRBJ2-7 TRBV24-1 - - 14 TGTGCCACCAGTGATTGGCCTGGGGCTGGAGAGCAGTACTTC CATSDWPGAGEQYF
TRBJ2-3 TRBV30 TRBD2 - 16 TGTGCCTGGACCCCTTCGACTAGCGGTTACACAGATACGCAGTATTTT CAWTPSTSGYTDTQYF
TRBJ1-1 TRBV19 TRBD1 once 14 TGTGCCAGTAGTAGCCACAGGGGCGACACTGAAGCTTTCTTT CASSSHRGDTEAFF
TRBJ2-4 TRBV10-3 TRBD1 - 13 TGTGCCACATGGACAGGACAGGAGAGCATTCAGTACTTC CATWTGQESIQYF
TRBJ1-5 TRBV4-3 - - 14 TGCGCCAGCAGCCAAGATTCGGGAAATCAGCCCCAGCATTTT CASSQDSGNQPQHF
TRBJ2-1 TRBV19 TRBD1 - 16 TGTGCCAGTAGTCCCGGGGCGGGACAGGGGTACAATGAGCAGTTCTTC CASSPGAGQGYNEQFF
TRBJ2-7 TRBV7-9 - - 16 TGTGCCAGCAGCTCTGGGAGGAACAGGGGCCCCTACGAGCAGTACTTC CASSSGRNRGPYEQYF
TRBJ1-2 TRBV7-9 TRBD1 - 14 TGTGCCAGCAGCTTCCAACAGGGGGTTAATGGCTACACCTTC CASSFQQGVNGYTF
TRBJ2-2 TRBV19 - - 16 TGTGCCAGTTCCCTTGATGGCAGGGCGAACACCGGGGAGCTGTTTTTT CASSLDGRANTGELFF
TRBJ2-7 TRBV7-8 TRBD2 - 15 TGTGCCAGCAGCCATGGACTAGCGGGGTCCTACGAGCAGTACTTC CASSHGLAGSYEQYF
TRBJ1-5 TRBV19 - - 12 TGTGCCAGTAGTCTCAGCAATCAGCCCCAGCATTTT CASSLSNQPQHF
TRBJ1-2 TRBV29-1 TRBD1 - 12 TGCAGCGTTGTGCAGGGGGACTATGGCTACACCTTC CSVVQGDYGYTF
TRBJ2-2 TRBV5-1 - once 16 TGCGCCAGCAGCTTGTGGCAGGGGACGGACACCGGGGAGCTGTTTTTT CASSLWQGTDTGELFF
TRBJ2-5 TRBV10-3 TRBD2 once 15 TGTGCCATCAGTGCCGCGGGGGGGAATCAAGAGACCCAGTACTTC CAISAAGGNQETQYF
TRBJ1-2 TRBV7-9 TRBD1 - 14 TGTGCCAGCAGATATACAGGGACAGTGTCGGGCTACACCTTC CASRYTGTVSGYTF
TRBJ2-1 TRBV30 TRBD1 - 18 TGTGCCTGGAGTGTACAGGGGTCTCGCGCGCTCTTCTACAATGAGCAGTTCTTC CAWSVQGSRALFYNEQFF
TRBJ2-3 TRBV6-4 - - 13 TGTGCCAGCAGCGGGAGCCAAGCGGATACGCAGTATTTT CASSGSQADTQYF
TRBJ2-7 TRBV15 TRBD2 - 16 TGTGCCACCAGCAGAGGGTCAGCGGGAGGTTTATACGAGCAGTACTTC CATSRGSAGGLYEQYF
TRBJ2-1 TRBV7-8 - - 16 TGTGCCAGCAGGGCTGTCAGCGGCCTCTCCTACAATGAGCAGTTCTTC CASRAVSGLSYNEQFF
TRBJ2-4 TRBV6-1 - few 15 TGTGCCAGCAGTGAAGCGGGGGCGGACAAAAACATTCAGTACTTC CASSEAGADKNIQYF
TRBJ2-3 TRBV27 - - 15 TGTGCCAGCAGTACGCTAGAGGGCTTAGGAGATACGCAGTATTTT CASSTLEGLGDTQYF
TRBJ2-5 TRBV6-2/TRBV6-3 TRBD2 - 16 TGTGCCAGCAGTTATCCTCAGCGGGAGGGCGGGGAGACCCAGTACTTC CASSYPQREGGETQYF
TRBJ1-5 TRBV19 TRBD1 once 13 TGTGCCAGTAGACAGACAGGGGATCAGCCCCAGCATTTT CASRQTGDQPQHF
TRBJ1-4 TRBV10-1 - - 13 TGCGCCAGCAGTGTTTCAGTCAATGAAAAACTGTTTTTT CASSVSVNEKLFF
TRBJ1-2 TRBV5-1 TRBD1 - 14 TGCGCCAGCAGCCGACAGGGACCGGGCTATGGCTACACCTTC CASSRQGPGYGYTF
TRBJ2-2 TRBV5-4 - - 15 TGTGCCAGCAGCAGTGAGGTGGCGAACACCGGGGAGCTGTTTTTT CASSSEVANTGELFF
TRBJ2-7 TRBV6-6 TRBD1 - 14 TGTGCCAGCAGTTACAACAGGGGGCCCTACGAGCAGTACTTC CASSYNRGPYEQYF
TRBJ1-1 TRBV6-2/TRBV6-3 TRBD1 once 17 TGTGCCAGCAGCCCCAATAACTTCGGGACAGGGGGGACTGAAGCTTTCTTT CASSPNNFGTGGTEAFF
TRBJ1-6 TRBV29-1 - - 13 TGCAGCGTTGGTGACAGGTCTAATTCACCCCTCCACTTT CSVGDRSNSPLHF
TRBJ2-1 TRBV4-1 - - 16 TGCGCCAGCAGCCAAGGCGTCGGGTTGCCCGGCAATGAGCAGTTCTTC CASSQGVGLPGNEQFF
TRBJ2-3 TRBV5-8 TRBD2 - 15 TGTGCCAGCAGCCGTAGCGGGAGGGGCACAGATACGCAGTATTTT CASSRSGRGTDTQYF
TRBJ1-3 TRBV19 - once 16 TGTGCCAGTAGTCTCCTACAGGGATACTCTGGAAACACCATATATTTT CASSLLQGYSGNTIYF
TRBJ1-5 TRBV6-5 - - 13 TGTGCCAGCAGTATCCAGAGCAATCAGCCCCAGCATTTT CASSIQSNQPQHF
TRBJ2-5 TRBV2 - - 13 TGTGCCAGCAGTTTCTTCCCTGAAGAGACCCAGTACTTC CASSFFPEETQYF
TRBJ1-6 TRBV30 - - 14 TGTGCCTGGAGCCCCGGACAGCCAAATTCACCCCTCCACTTT CAWSPGQPNSPLHF
TRBJ1-1 TRBV12-3/TRBV12-4 - - 13 TGTGCCAGCAGTTTAAGGGACACGGCCGCGGCTTTCTTT CASSLRDTAAAFF
TRBJ2-1 TRBV7-9 TRBD2 - 17 TGTGCCAGCAGCCCTCCAATTCGACTAGCGCGAAACAATGAGCAGTTCTTC CASSPPIRLARNNEQFF
TRBJ2-7 TRBV27 TRBD2 - 16 TGTGCCAGCAGTCAGACCAGCGGGAGGAGCTCCTACGAGCAGTACTTC CASSQTSGRSSYEQYF